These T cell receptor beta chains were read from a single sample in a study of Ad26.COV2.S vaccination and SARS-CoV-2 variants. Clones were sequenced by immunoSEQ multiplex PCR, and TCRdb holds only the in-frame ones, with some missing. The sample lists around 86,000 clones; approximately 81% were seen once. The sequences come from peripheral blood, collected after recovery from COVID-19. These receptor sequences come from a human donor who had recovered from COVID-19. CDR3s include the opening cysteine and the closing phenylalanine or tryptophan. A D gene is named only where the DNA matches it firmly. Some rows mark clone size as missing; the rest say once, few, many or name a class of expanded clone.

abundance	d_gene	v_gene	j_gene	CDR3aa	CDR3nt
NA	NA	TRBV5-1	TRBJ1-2	CASSLAGYGYTF	TGCGCCAGCAGCTTGGCGGGCTATGGCTACACCTTC
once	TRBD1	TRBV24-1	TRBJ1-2	CATSDPQGVYGYTF	TGTGCCACCAGTGACCCACAGGGGGTATATGGCTACACCTTC
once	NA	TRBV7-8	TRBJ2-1	CASSPQIEQFF	TGTGCCAGCAGCCCTCAAATTGAGCAGTTCTTC
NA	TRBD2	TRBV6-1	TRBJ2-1	CASSEEISSGVSYNEQFF	TGTGCCAGCAGTGAAGAGATATCTAGCGGGGTATCCTACAATGAGCAGTTCTTC
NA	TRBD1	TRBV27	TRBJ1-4	CASSLSGGTGAEKLFF	TGTGCCAGCAGTTTATCGGGAGGGACAGGGGCCGAAAAACTGTTTTTT
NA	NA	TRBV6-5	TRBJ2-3	CASSPAVASTDTQYF	TGTGCCAGCAGCCCGGCGGTAGCTAGCACAGATACGCAGTATTTT
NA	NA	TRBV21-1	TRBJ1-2	CASSKAKQILYGYTF	TGTGCCAGCAGCAAAGCGAAGCAAATCCTCTATGGCTACACCTTC
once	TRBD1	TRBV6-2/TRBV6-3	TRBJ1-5	CASSSDRVGQPQHF	TGTGCCAGCAGTTCTGACAGGGTCGGACAGCCCCAGCATTTT
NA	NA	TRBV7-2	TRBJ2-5	CASSSYQETQYF	TGTGCCAGCAGTTCGTACCAAGAGACCCAGTACTTC
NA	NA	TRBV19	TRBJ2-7	CASSSPGTANYEQYF	TGTGCCAGTAGTTCGCCCGGGACGGCGAACTACGAGCAGTACTTC
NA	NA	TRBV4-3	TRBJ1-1	CASSQAPGTRRLNTEAFF	TGCGCCAGCAGCCAGGCTCCCGGGACACGGAGGTTGAACACTGAAGCTTTCTTT
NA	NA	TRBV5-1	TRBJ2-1	CASSPVLANEQFF	TGCGCCAGCAGCCCGGTGCTAGCTAATGAGCAGTTCTTC
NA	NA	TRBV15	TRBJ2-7	CATRGTSSYEQYF	TGTGCCACCAGAGGCACCTCAAGCTACGAGCAGTACTTC
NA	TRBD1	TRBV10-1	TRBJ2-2	CASSGFGQGEGELFF	TGCGCCAGCAGTGGATTCGGACAGGGGGAAGGGGAGCTGTTTTTT
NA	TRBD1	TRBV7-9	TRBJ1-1	CASSARTGGLNTEAFF	TGTGCCAGCAGCGCTCGGACAGGAGGTCTGAACACTGAAGCTTTCTTT
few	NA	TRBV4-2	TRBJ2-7	CASSQGIGGPYEQYF	TGTGCCAGCAGCCAAGGAATCGGCGGGCCCTACGAGCAGTACTTC
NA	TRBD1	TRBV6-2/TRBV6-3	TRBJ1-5	CASSYDRDRGSTSNQPQHF	TGTGCCAGCAGTTACGACAGGGACAGGGGATCAACTAGCAATCAGCCCCAGCATTTT
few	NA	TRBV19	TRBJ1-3	CASSLALTPWSGNTIYF	TGTGCCAGTAGTCTGGCCCTTACTCCCTGGTCTGGAAACACCATATATTTT
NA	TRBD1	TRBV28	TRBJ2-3	CASSFTGQGTDTQYF	TGTGCCAGCAGTTTCACGGGACAGGGCACAGATACGCAGTATTTT
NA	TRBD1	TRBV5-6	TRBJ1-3	CASSFDGRGLGNTIYF	TGTGCCAGCAGCTTTGATGGCAGGGGGCTTGGAAACACCATATATTTT
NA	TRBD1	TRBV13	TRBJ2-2	CASSLGQGGTGELFF	TGTGCCAGCAGCTTAGGACAGGGGGGCACCGGGGAGCTGTTTTTT
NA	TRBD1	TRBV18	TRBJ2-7	CASSPATGGIGEQYF	TGTGCCAGCTCACCCGCTACAGGGGGCATAGGGGAGCAGTACTTC
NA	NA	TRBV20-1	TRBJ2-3	CSAKPTDTQYF	TGCAGTGCTAAACCTACAGATACGCAGTATTTT
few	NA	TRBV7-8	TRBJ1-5	CASSLGVGLGYQPQHF	TGTGCCAGCAGCTTAGGCGTGGGTCTGGGTTATCAGCCCCAGCATTTT
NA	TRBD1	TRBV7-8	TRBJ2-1	CASSFLKRTGAGNEQFF	TGTGCCAGCAGCTTTCTAAAGCGGACAGGGGCGGGAAATGAGCAGTTCTTC
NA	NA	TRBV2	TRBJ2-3	CASSTTARTTDTQYF	TGTGCCAGCAGTACGACAGCACGGACCACAGATACGCAGTATTTT
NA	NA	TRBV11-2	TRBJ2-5	CASSFGEAQYF	TGTGCCAGCAGCTTTGGGGAAGCCCAGTACTTC
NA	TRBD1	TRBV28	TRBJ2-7	CASSFTLDRGSYEQYF	TGTGCCAGCAGTTTTACACTAGACAGGGGATCCTACGAGCAGTACTTC
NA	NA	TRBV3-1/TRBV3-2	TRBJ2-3	CASSQVKGRFTDTQYF	TGTGCCAGCAGCCAAGTAAAAGGCAGATTCACAGATACGCAGTATTTT
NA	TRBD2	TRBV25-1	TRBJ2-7	CASSDGGLAGNEQYF	TGTGCCAGCAGTGATGGGGGACTAGCGGGAAACGAGCAGTACTTC
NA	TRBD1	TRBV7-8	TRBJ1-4	CASSRGRTGALNEKLFF	TGTGCCAGCAGCCGCGGAAGGACAGGGGCTTTAAATGAAAAACTGTTTTTT
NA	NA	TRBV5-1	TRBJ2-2	CASSFERPNTGELFF	TGCGCCAGCAGCTTCGAGCGGCCGAACACCGGGGAGCTGTTTTTT
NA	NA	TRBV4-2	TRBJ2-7	CASSPRTVSSYEQYF	TGTGCCAGCAGCCCACGAACTGTCAGCTCCTACGAGCAGTACTTC
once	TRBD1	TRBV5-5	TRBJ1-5	CASSFWTGVDQPQHF	TGTGCCAGCAGCTTTTGGACAGGGGTGGATCAGCCCCAGCATTTT
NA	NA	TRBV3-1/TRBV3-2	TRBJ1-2	CASSHFLDRNNYGYTF	TGTGCCAGCAGCCACTTTCTGGACCGCAATAACTATGGCTACACCTTC
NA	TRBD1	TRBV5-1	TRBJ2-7	CASSLGDSRYEQYF	TGCGCCAGCAGCCTAGGGGACAGCAGATACGAGCAGTACTTC
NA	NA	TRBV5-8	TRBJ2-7	CASSLWWADSSYEQYF	TGTGCCAGCAGCTTGTGGTGGGCGGATAGCTCCTACGAGCAGTACTTC